This T cell receptor beta chain was sequenced in a study of molecular identifiers for immune sequencing clone quantification. About the research overall: Within a replicate experiment, RNA obtained from either around 20,000 or 99,000 naive CD8 cells was divided into five aliquots, and four of those aliquots were then sequenced.

This clonotype was counted at least ten times. Germline values: CDR1 MNHEY, CDR2 SVGAGI. The length of the CDR3 is 14 residues. Trimming left V 6 bases short and J 3 bases short, with 12 bases between. TCRdb independently ran MiXCR on the PCR reads; one entry per CDR3 protein. The table lists tens of thousands of distinct CDR3 sequences, less than 20% of them singletons. This chain joins TRBV6-5 and TRBJ1-5; D perhaps matches TRBD1 (6 bases). The source material was naive CD8+ T cells from blood, with Jurkat cell RNA spiked in. Subset specified: FACS-sorted CD8+CD4-CCR7+CD45RA+ naive T cells. This receptor was identified in a human donor in good health. Some libraries in this study had Jurkat cell RNA spiked in. The CDR3 sequence is CASSTGTYNQPQHF. The CDR3 DNA follows: TGTGCCAGCAGCACAGGGACCTACAATCAGCCCCAGCATTTT.